This TCR beta chain was identified in a study of cytomegalovirus exposure and HLA in healthy donors. Study-level findings and limits: Researchers catalogued 150 or so TCR beta chains as cytomegalovirus-associated. In the 100 to 150 validation repertoires, roughly 94% of cluster scores exceeded 0, per a later analysis.

Only in-frame clones appear in the TCRdb table, and some are missing; sequencing was by immunoSEQ multiplex PCR. The sample lists over 20,000 clones, around 97% occurring once. Per germline, CDR1 SGHNT and CDR2 YYREEE (reference sequence). The CDR3 length is 15 residues. The V gene end was trimmed by 0 bases and the J gene end by 4 bases; junction bases not matched to a gene: 0. On this clone itself: Its antigen is unidentified.

Sequenced material: PBMCs. The rearrangement joins TRBV5-4 to TRBJ2-7, with 14 positions matching TRBD2. The origin of this receptor is a man aged 30-40 years in good health and CMV-seropositive. CDR3 DNA sequence: TGTGCCAGCAGCTTGGGGACTAGCGGGAGGTACGAGCAGTACTTC. It specifies CASSLGTSGRYEQYF.